The entry that follows covers one T cell receptor (beta chain) sequence. What it binds is not known. Sequencing was performed with immunoSEQ multiplex PCR; in TCRdb, only in-frame clones are kept and a portion is missing. The data contain about 36,000 clones, roughly 94% of them singletons. J was trimmed by 0 bases and V by 5 bases; bases with no gene match: 4. The CDR3 spans 16 residues. Germline V gene lookup returns CDR1 SGHAT and CDR2 FQNNGV. The data belong to a study of graft-versus-host responses after intestinal transplantation. Across the whole study: Every transplant recipient was induced with anti-thymocyte globulin, then maintained on tacrolimus and steroids for about three years. Study-level results: Some GvH clones appeared in ileal mucosa or blood before recipient bone marrow. GvH clone levels peaked in circulation, and this peak was associated with early post-transplant HvG declines.

The V and J genes are TRBV11-2 and TRBJ1-5; the match to TRBD1 covers 10 bases. This receptor was obtained from a human donor who was the organ donor for an intestinal transplant. This specimen consisted of unstimulated CD4+ T cells sorted from spleen or lymph node cells, obtained before transplant. In DNA, the CDR3 is TGTGCCAGCAGCGGACAGGGGGAATATAGCAATCAGCCCCAGCATTTT. Translated, it gives CASSGQGEYSNQPQHF.